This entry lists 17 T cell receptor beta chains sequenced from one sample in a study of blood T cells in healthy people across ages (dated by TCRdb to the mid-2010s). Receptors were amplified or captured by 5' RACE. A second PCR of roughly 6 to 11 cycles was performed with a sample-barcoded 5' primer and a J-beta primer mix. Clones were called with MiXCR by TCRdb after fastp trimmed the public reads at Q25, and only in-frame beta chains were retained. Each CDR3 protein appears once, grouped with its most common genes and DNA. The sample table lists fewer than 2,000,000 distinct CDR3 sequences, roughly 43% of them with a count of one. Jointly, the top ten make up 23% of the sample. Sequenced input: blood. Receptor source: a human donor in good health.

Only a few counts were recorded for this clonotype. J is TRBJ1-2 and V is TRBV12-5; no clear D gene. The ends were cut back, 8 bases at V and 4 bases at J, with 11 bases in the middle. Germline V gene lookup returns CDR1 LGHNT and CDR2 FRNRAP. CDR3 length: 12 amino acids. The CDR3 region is CASSGSGYGYTF. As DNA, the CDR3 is TGTGCTAGTAGTGGGTCAGGCTATGGCTACACCTTC.

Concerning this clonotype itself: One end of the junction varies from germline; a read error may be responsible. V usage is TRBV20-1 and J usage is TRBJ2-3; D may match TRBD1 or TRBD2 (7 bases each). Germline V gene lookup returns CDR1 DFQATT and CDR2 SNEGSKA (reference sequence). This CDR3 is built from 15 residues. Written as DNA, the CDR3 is TGCAGTGCTAGAGTTTTCAGGGGGGGCGCAGATACGCTGTATTTT. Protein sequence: CSARVFRGGADTLYF.

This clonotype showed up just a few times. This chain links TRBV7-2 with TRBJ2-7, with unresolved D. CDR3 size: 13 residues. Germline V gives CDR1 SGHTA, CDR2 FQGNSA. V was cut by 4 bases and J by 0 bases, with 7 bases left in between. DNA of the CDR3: TGTGCCAGCAGCTCGCCCCTCTCCTACGAGCAGTACTTC. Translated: CASSSPLSYEQYF. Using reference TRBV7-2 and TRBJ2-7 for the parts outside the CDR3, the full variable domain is GAGVSQSPSNKVTEKGKDVELRCDPISGHTALYWYRQSLGQGLEFLIYFQGNSAPDKSGLPSDRFSAERTGGSVSTLTIQRTQQEDSAVYLCASSSPLSYEQYFGPGTRLTVT.

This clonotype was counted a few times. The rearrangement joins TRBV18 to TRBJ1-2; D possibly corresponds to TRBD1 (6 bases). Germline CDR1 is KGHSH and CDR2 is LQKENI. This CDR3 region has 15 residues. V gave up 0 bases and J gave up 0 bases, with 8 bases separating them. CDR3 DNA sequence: TGTGCCAGCTCACCACCCGAGGGGGCTAACTATGGCTACACCTTC. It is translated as CASSPPEGANYGYTF.

The CDR3 spells CASKGGGSQETQYF. CDR3 bases: TGCGCCAGCAAGGGCGGGGGTTCGCAAGAGACCCAGTACTTC. The rearrangement links TRBV10-2 to TRBJ2-5; 7 bases are shared with TRBD2. Germline CDR1 reads WSHSY; CDR2 reads SAAADI. The CDR3 runs to 14 residues. The V gene end was trimmed by 7 bases and the J gene end by 2 bases; junction bases not matched to a gene: 7.

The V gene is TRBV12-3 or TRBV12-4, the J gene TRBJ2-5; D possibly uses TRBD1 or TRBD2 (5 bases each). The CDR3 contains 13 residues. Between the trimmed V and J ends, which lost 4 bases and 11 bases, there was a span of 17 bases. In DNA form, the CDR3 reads TGTGCCAGCAGTTGGCAGGGCCAGGAGGAGCAGTACTTC. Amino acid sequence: CASSWQGQEEQYF.

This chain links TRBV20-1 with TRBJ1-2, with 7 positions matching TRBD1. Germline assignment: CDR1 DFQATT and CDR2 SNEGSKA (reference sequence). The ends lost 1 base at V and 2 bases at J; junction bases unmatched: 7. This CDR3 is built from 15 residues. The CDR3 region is CSARGTGVVNYGYTF. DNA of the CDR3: TGCAGTGCTAGAGGGACAGGCGTCGTGAACTATGGCTACACCTTC.

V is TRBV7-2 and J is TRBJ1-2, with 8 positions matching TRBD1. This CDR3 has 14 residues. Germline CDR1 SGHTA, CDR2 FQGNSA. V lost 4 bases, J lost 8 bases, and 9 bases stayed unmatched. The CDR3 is CASSSDTGGRGYTF. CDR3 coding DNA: TGTGCCAGCAGCTCCGACACAGGGGGGAGAGGCTACACCTTC.

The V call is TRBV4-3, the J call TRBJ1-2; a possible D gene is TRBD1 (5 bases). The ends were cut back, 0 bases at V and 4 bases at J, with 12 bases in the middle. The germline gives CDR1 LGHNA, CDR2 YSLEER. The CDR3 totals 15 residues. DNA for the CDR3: TGCGCCAGCAGCCAAGATGACAGAATTTTCTATGGCTACACCTTC. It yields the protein CASSQDDRIFYGYTF.

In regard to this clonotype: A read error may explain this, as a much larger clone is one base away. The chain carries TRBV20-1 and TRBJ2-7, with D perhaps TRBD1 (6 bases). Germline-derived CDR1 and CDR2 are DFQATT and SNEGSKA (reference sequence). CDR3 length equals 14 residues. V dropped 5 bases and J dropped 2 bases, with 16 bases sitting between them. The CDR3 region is CSAPDRQYTYEQYF. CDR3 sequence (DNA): TGCAGTGCTCCCGACAGGCAGTATACCTACGAGCAGTACTTC.

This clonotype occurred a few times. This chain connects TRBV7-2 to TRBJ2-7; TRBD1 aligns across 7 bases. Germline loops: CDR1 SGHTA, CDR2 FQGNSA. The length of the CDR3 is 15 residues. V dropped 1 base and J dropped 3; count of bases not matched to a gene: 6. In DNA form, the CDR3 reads TGTGCCAGCAGCTTAGGACAGGGCGTCTACTACGAGCAGTACTTC. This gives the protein CASSLGQGVYYEQYF.

CDR3 in amino acids: CASREAGGPEQFF. The CDR3 coding sequence is TGTGCCAGCAGGGAGGCGGGGGGGCCAGAGCAGTTCTTC. This rearrangement joins TRBV28 to TRBJ2-1; the match to TRBD2 covers 9 bases. Germline CDR1 reads MDHEN; CDR2 reads SYDVKM. V was pared by 6 bases and J by 10 bases, with 7 bases of the junction left unmatched. The CDR3 is 13 amino acids.

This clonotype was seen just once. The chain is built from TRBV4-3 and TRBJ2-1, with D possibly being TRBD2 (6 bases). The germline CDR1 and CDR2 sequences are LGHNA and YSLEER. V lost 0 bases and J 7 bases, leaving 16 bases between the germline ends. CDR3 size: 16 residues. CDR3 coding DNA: TGCGCCAGCAGCCAAGATGGGGGAGGCCAGTTTAATGAGCAGTTCTTC. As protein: CASSQDGGGQFNEQFF.

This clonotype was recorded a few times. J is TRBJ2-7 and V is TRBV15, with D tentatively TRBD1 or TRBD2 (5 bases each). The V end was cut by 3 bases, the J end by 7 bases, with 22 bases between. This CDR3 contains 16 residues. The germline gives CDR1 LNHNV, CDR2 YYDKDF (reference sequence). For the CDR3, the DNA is TGTGCCACCAGCAGGAACGGGGACCCTCTAACGGGGGAGCAGTACTTC. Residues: CATSRNGDPLTGEQYF.

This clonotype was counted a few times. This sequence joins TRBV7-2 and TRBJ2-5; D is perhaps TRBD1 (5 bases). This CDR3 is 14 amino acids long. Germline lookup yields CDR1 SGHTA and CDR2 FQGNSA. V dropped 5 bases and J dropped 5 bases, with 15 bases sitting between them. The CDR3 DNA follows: TGTGCCAGCAGCGCTGGGGCAGGCTGGGAGACCCAGTACTTC. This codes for CASSAGAGWETQYF. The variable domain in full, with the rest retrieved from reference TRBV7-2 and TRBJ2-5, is GAGVSQSPSNKVTEKGKDVELRCDPISGHTALYWYRQSLGQGLEFLIYFQGNSAPDKSGLPSDRFSAERTGGSVSTLTIQRTQQEDSAVYLCASSAGAGWETQYFGPGTRLLVL.

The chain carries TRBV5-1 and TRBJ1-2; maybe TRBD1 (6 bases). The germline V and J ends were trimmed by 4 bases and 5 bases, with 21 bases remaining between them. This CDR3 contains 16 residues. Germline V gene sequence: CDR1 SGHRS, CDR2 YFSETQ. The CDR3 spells CASSVGARLLPYGYTF. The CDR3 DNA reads TGCGCCAGCAGCGTGGGGGCGAGGCTCCTGCCTTATGGCTACACCTTC.

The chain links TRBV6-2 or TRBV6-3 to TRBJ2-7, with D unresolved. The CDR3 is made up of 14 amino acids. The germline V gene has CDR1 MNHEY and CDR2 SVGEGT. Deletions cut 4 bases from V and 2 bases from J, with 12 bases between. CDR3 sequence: CASSSYITTYEQYF. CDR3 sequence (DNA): TGTGCCAGCAGTTCGTACATTACGACCTACGAGCAGTACTTC.